The 24 T cell receptor beta chains below were found in one sample sequenced in a study of spatial heterogeneity in lung cancer. Time point reported: blood at routine non-recurrence follow-up after resection. TCRdb reprocessed the 5' RACE reads with MiXCR, giving one entry per CDR3 protein. This table holds about 32,000 distinct CDR3 sequences, roughly 10% found once. The sample in question was PBMCs, obtained at follow-up. Receptors were obtained from a female donor with early-stage non-small cell lung cancer.

This clonotype showed up just a few times. V is TRBV29-1 and J is TRBJ2-3; D call uncertain. V lost 4 bases and J lost 2, with 7 bases in between. Germline V gene data show CDR1 as SQVTM and CDR2 as ANQGSEA. The CDR3 length is 12 residues. CDR3 region: CSVGTNTDTQYF. DNA of the CDR3: TGCAGCGTTGGCACCAACACAGATACGCAGTATTTT.

The V call is TRBV15, the J call TRBJ2-7; no reliable D call. Trimming removed 1 base from V and 4 bases from J, with 8 bases in between. The CDR3 totals 13 residues. Per the germline V gene, CDR1 is LNHNV and CDR2 is YYDKDF (reference sequence). The CDR3 nucleotides read TGTGCCACCAGCAGAGGGGCAGCTTACGAGCAGTACTTC. This codes for CATSRGAAYEQYF.

This clonotype has at least ten counts. V usage is TRBV10-3 and J usage is TRBJ2-3; 10 bases match TRBD1. The V and J ends lost 8 bases and 8 bases, in that order; junction bases with no gene match: 13. The CDR3 sequence is 15 residues long. Germline lookup yields CDR1 ENHRY and CDR2 SYGVKD. CDR3 residues: CAIHGQGELGLTQYF. As DNA, the CDR3 is TGTGCCATCCACGGACAGGGGGAACTGGGCCTTACGCAGTATTTT.

Details on this clonotype: One base away lies a much larger clone, so this may be a sequencing read error. The chain employs TRBV29-1 and TRBJ1-2, with D perhaps matching TRBD1 (5 bases). This CDR3 spans 12 amino acids. Germline V lookup: CDR1 SQVTM, CDR2 ANQGSEA. DNA for the CDR3: TGCAGCGTTGGACAGCATGGCTATAGCTACACCTTC. This codes for CSVGQHGYSYTF.

The rearrangement joins TRBV5-6 to TRBJ2-3; no reliable D call. This CDR3 comprises 12 residues. The germline V gene has CDR1 SGHDT and CDR2 YYEEEE. Trimming took 2 bases from V and 4 from J, leaving 5 bases between them. For the CDR3, the DNA is TGTGCCAGCAGCTTCCAGGCAGATACGCAGTATTTT. Its protein product is CASSFQADTQYF.

The table lists this clonotype with a few counts. The genes are TRBV29-1 and TRBJ2-3; D unresolved. The CDR3 is 11 amino acids. Germline V gene data show CDR1 as SQVTM and CDR2 as ANQGSEA. V was clipped by 3 bases and J by 4 bases, with 5 bases between them. The DNA of the CDR3 is TGCAGCGTTGATGATCCAGATACGCAGTATTTT. Translating gives CSVDDPDTQYF.

This clonotype turned up a few times. V and J are TRBV4-1 and TRBJ1-1; D is undetermined. This CDR3 is 17 amino acids long. V was shortened by 3 bases and J by 3 bases, with 20 bases between the two germline ends. Germline-derived CDR1 and CDR2 are MGHRA and YSYEKL. The CDR3: CASSHVELRAMDTEAFF. Here the CDR3 DNA reads TGCGCCAGCAGCCATGTAGAGCTAAGGGCCATGGACACTGAAGCTTTCTTT.

This clonotype rates as medium-sized (0.01 to 0.1%). This rearrangement joins TRBV7-2 to TRBJ1-5; TRBD1 agrees at 8 bases. J gave up 6 bases and V 5 bases, and 9 bases lay outside the gene matches. Germline CDR1 reads SGHTA; CDR2 reads FQGNSA. CDR3 length: 15 residues. The CDR3 protein is CASSPDRETGQPQHF. CDR3 bases: TGTGCCAGCAGCCCGGACAGGGAGACCGGTCAGCCCCAGCATTTT.

This clonotype was detected ten times or more. The chain is built from TRBV14 and TRBJ2-5; D not resolved. Germline CDR1 reads SGHDN; CDR2 reads FVKESK. This CDR3 has 13 residues. Trimming cost V 6 bases and J 7 bases, with 15 bases left between them. The CDR3 nucleotides read TGTGCCAGCAGTCCCATATTGTTCGGGACCCAGTACTTC. Its translation: CASSPILFGTQYF.

The genes are TRBV19 and TRBJ2-3, with D possibly matching TRBD1 (6 bases). This CDR3 comprises 15 residues. Trimming took 3 bases from V and 6 from J, leaving 16 bases between them. CDR1 is LNHDA, CDR2 SQIVND, per germline (reference sequence). This CDR3 is CASSIMQGIGDTQYF. The CDR3 DNA sequence: TGTGCCAGTAGTATCATGCAGGGGATCGGCGATACGCAGTATTTT.

This chain links TRBV18 with TRBJ2-1, with 7 bases matching TRBD2. In germline, CDR1 is KGHSH, CDR2 LQKENI. The CDR3 sequence is 12 residues long. V shed 3 bases and J 7 bases; nucleotides not matched to a gene: 0. In DNA, the CDR3 is TGTGCCAGCTCACCCGGGGGGAATGAGCAGTTCTTC. It encodes CASSPGGNEQFF. The variable domain in full, with the rest retrieved from reference TRBV18 and TRBJ2-1, is NAGVMQNPRHLVRRRGQEARLRCSPMKGHSHVYWYRQLPEEGLKFMVYLQKENIIDESGMPKERFSAEFPKEGPSILRIQQVVRGDSAAYFCASSPGGNEQFFGPGTRLTVL.

This clonotype has ten or more counts. The chain links TRBV6-1 to TRBJ2-7, with D uncertain. The V gene lost 4 bases and the J gene lost 7 bases, with 8 bases spanning the gap. The CDR3 is 11 residues long. Per germline, CDR1 MNHNS and CDR2 SASEGT. DNA of the CDR3: TGTGCCAGCAGTGGAACGAGTGAGCAGTACTTC. Protein product: CASSGTSEQYF.

This clonotype occurred many times. The V call is TRBV24-1, the J call TRBJ2-5; D may be TRBD1 (6 bases). The CDR3 contains 16 residues. The V gene's germline CDR1 is KGHDR and CDR2 SFDVKD. V lost 2 bases, J lost 1 base, and 13 bases lay in between. CDR3 amino acids: CATSDSTGPLQETQYF. The DNA for the CDR3 is TGTGCCACCAGTGATTCGACAGGCCCCCTCCAAGAGACCCAGTACTTC.

This clonotype was observed many times. This rearrangement joins TRBV29-1 to TRBJ1-2; maybe TRBD1 (5 bases). V gave up 4 bases and J gave up 5 bases, with 14 bases separating them. The germline V gene has CDR1 SQVTM and CDR2 ANQGSEA. The CDR3 is 13 residues long. CDR3 amino acids: CSVGSGTFYGYTF. CDR3 DNA: TGCAGCGTTGGATCAGGGACCTTTTATGGCTACACCTTC.

This clonotype was picked up many times. The J gene is TRBJ1-3, the V gene TRBV29-1, with D tentatively TRBD1 (5 bases). Trimming removed 7 bases from V and 0 bases from J, with 13 bases in between. The germline CDR1 and CDR2 sequences are SQVTM and ANQGSEA. This CDR3 spans 14 amino acids. The CDR3 DNA reads TGCAGCGCGACCGGGGCGAGCTCTGGAAACACCATATATTTT. This gives the protein CSATGASSGNTIYF.

This clonotype has at least ten counts. The rearrangement links TRBV6-6 to TRBJ2-3; D ambiguous. CDR3 length equals 12 residues. Germline lookup yields CDR1 MNHNY and CDR2 SVGAGI (reference sequence). The V end was cut by 2 bases, the J end by 6 bases, with 6 bases between. CDR3: CASSYDSDTQYF. CDR3 nucleotide sequence: TGTGCCAGCAGTTACGACTCGGATACGCAGTATTTT.

This chain connects TRBV27 to TRBJ1-6; no clear D gene. Germline loops: CDR1 MNHEY, CDR2 SMNVEV (reference sequence). The CDR3 covers 14 residues. The V end lost 4 bases, the J end lost 6 bases, and 10 bases lay between the germline ends. The DNA of the CDR3 is TGTGCCAGCAGTTCCCCAGTGTTTAATTCACCCCTCCACTTT. As protein: CASSSPVFNSPLHF.

By frequency in the sample, this clonotype is medium-sized. The chain recombines TRBV12-3 or TRBV12-4 with TRBJ1-1, with 8 bases fitting TRBD1. The J segment lost 5 bases and the V segment lost 5 bases, leaving 7 bases of the junction unmatched. The CDR3 length is 14 residues. CDR3 in DNA: TGTGCCAGCAGTCAGACAGGGGCCTGGACTGAAGCTTTCTTT. It codes for CASSQTGAWTEAFF.

At least ten counts were recorded for this clonotype. CDR3 bases: TGTGCCAGCAGCTTGCGGGACAGGGTGAATTCACCCCTCCACTTT. It encodes CASSLRDRVNSPLHF. This rearrangement joins TRBV11-2 to TRBJ1-6, with 9 nucleotides matching TRBD1. V trimming: 3 bases; J trimming: 7 bases; junction bases outside the gene matches: 4. Germline V gene lookup returns CDR1 SGHAT and CDR2 FQNNGV. The length of the CDR3 is 15 residues.

This clonotype was recorded many times. V usage is TRBV21-1 and J usage is TRBJ2-2; the D call in the table, TRBD1, was not verified against the DNA. TRBV21-1 is deemed a pseudogene. The CDR3 totals 21 residues. The CDR3 DNA reads as TGTGCCAGCAGCAAAGTCGGGTTATTAGCACAGGGGGCGGCTTTTCCCGGGGAGCTGTTTTTT. Encoded protein: CASSKVGLLAQGAAFPGELFF.

This clonotype was observed a few times. The chain links TRBV24-1 to TRBJ2-1, with D tentatively TRBD1 or TRBD2 (5 bases each). Germline CDR1 KGHDR, CDR2 SFDVKD. The CDR3 runs to 13 residues. Trimming shortened V by 9 bases and J by 9 bases, and 17 bases separated the two germline ends. The CDR3: CATAGRGTGEQFF. CDR3 DNA sequence: TGTGCCACCGCGGGCCGGGGCACAGGTGAGCAGTTCTTC.

This clonotype was seen at least ten times. The rearrangement uses TRBV28 and TRBJ2-3; 7 positions agree with TRBD2. Germline CDR1 is MDHEN and CDR2 is SYDVKM. The CDR3 totals 16 residues. Unmatched junction bases numbered 10, after V lost 5 bases and J lost 2 bases. CDR3 sequence reads: CASSDVGTTITDTQYF. The CDR3 bases are TGTGCCAGCAGTGACGTCGGGACTACCATCACAGATACGCAGTATTTT.

The chain joins TRBV19 to TRBJ1-2, with 7 bases aligning to TRBD1. The ends lost 7 bases at V and 3 bases at J; junction bases unmatched: 17. Germline loops: CDR1 LNHDA, CDR2 SQIVND (reference sequence). CDR3 length: 17 amino acids. DNA of the CDR3: TGTGCCAGTATCGGGGGCCTAAGGGGGCCTGTAGACTATGGCTACACCTTC. Translation gives CASIGGLRGPVDYGYTF. The full variable domain, completed using reference TRBV19 and TRBJ1-2, is DGGITQSPKYLFRKEGQNVTLSCEQNLNHDAMYWYRQDPGQGLRLIYYSQIVNDFQKGDIAEGYSVSREKKESFPLTVTSAQKNPTAFYLCASIGGLRGPVDYGYTFGSGTRLTVV.

This clonotype was picked up many times. The chain uses TRBV27 and TRBJ1-1, with TRBD1 matching 8 bases. Germline V gene lookup returns CDR1 MNHEY and CDR2 SMNVEV (reference sequence). Trimming removed 6 bases from V and 3 bases from J; junction bases left unmatched: 15. CDR3 length equals 17 residues. CDR3 DNA sequence: TGTGCCAGCAGCGGGGTGGGGACAGGATCTTTGGACACTGAAGCTTTCTTT. This codes for CASSGVGTGSLDTEAFF.